This paragraph reports one TCR beta chain. Trimming pared 8 bases from V and 6 bases from J, leaving 17 bases between. This CDR3 region has 14 residues. The germline V gene encodes CDR1 MNHEY and CDR2 SMNVEV (reference sequence). The data derive from a study of blood T cell repertoires in COVID-19. Whole-study context: Nucleic acid was either cDNA or gDNA, and it came from T cells, B-cell-depleted T cells, or PBMCs.

The authors' processing: The authors estimated nucleated cell counts from reference gene primer amplification. Repertoires were generated with immunoSEQ multiplex PCR, while TCRdb's copy carries only in-frame clones and drops some. V, J and clone size are those of that table, while D and trimming were read from the DNA. Found here are tens of thousands of clones, about nine tenths of them singletons; the top ten hold nearly 45%. Sequencing input: peripheral blood. The receptor was isolated from a human donor in a cohort sampled during active COVID-19. The rearrangement joins TRBV27 to TRBJ1-5, with D perhaps matching TRBD1 (5 bases). The CDR3: CASGLTGDGQPQHF. CDR3 DNA: TGTGCCAGCGGGTTAACAGGAGACGGTCAGCCCCAGCATTTT.